This T cell receptor (beta chain) originates from a study of blood T cell repertoires in COVID-19. Study context: Samples taken during acute and convalescent COVID-19 were collected in the United States, Italy and Spain.

Participant reports of clinical history set cohort assignment. Contact with a PCR-confirmed or clinician-diagnosed COVID-19 case occurred within 2 weeks of entry. This CDR3 comprises 14 residues. Germline lookup yields CDR1 MGHRA and CDR2 YSYEKL. V was cut by 9 bases and J by 10 bases, with 19 bases left in between. This clone was seen a few times. In the authors' methods: The assay estimated nucleated cells by amplifying reference gene primers. Assay: immunoSEQ multiplex PCR; the TCRdb copy retains only in-frame clones and omits some. That table is the source of V, J and clone size, and D and trimming were worked out from the DNA. Here the sample spans 130,000 to 150,000 clones, 84% being singletons.

Source material: PBMCs or T cells enriched from blood (not recorded which). The rearrangement joins TRBV4-1 to TRBJ1-6, with unresolved D. The clonotype was recovered from a woman between 50 and 59 years old who had been exposed to COVID-19. The CDR3 protein is CASERLRTGSPLHF. For the CDR3, the DNA is TGCGCCAGTGAGCGTCTCCGGACGGGGTCACCCCTCCACTTT.